These T cell receptor beta chains were read from a single sample in a study of monozygotic twins with inflammatory bowel disease. Using the 5' RACE reads, TCRdb records one entry per CDR3 protein without DNA. The sample data list 420,000 or so distinct CDR3 sequences. The specimen was blood. The receptors were gathered from a human donor with ulcerative colitis or Crohn's disease, or a healthy co-twin of an affected twin (not recorded which). The CDR3 runs from the conserved cysteine through the conserved F or W.

V	J	CDR3
TRBV5-6	TRBJ2-1	CASSPRRRRPGVEQFF
TRBV5-1	TRBJ2-5	CASRGGLLEETQYF
TRBV7-6	TRBJ2-1	CASSALGQVYNEQFF
TRBV11-2	TRBJ2-1	CASSPRRGSGRYSEQFF
TRBV7-9	TRBJ1-5	CASSRYGPQHF
TRBV5-1	TRBJ2-5	CASSGGLAGGLQETQYF
TRBV6-5	TRBJ2-1	CASSVFWEQFF
TRBV7-9	TRBJ1-3	CASSLEGGRGSGNTIYF
TRBV29-1	TRBJ2-1	CSFDGTEYNEQFF
TRBV5-1	TRBJ2-5	CASSLSTGISRETQYF
TRBV29-1	TRBJ1-2	CSVEGGTENYYGYTF
TRBV6-2/TRBV6-3	TRBJ2-7	CASRISGIAYEQYF
TRBV5-1	TRBJ2-7	CASSLALRDKTYEQYF
TRBV15	TRBJ1-5	CATSRDKVKQPQHF
TRBV5-1	TRBJ1-1	CASSQTPGNTEAFF
TRBV11-2	TRBJ2-2	CASSFPGQGAPGELFF
TRBV5-1	TRBJ2-2	CASRPLGQGVTGELFF
TRBV20-1	TRBJ1-5	CSAKGSNQPQHF
TRBV12-3/TRBV12-4	TRBJ1-3	CASSFGQVGNTIYF
TRBV19	TRBJ1-3	CASTKTGTAVGRTIYF
TRBV7-2	TRBJ2-7	CASKRDSFSYEQYF
TRBV30	TRBJ2-7	CAWSVTVYEQYF
TRBV5-1	TRBJ2-1	CASSLPGVNEQFF
TRBV5-6	TRBJ1-1	CASSWKRTGRDTEAFF
TRBV2	TRBJ2-7	CASNEDRGYEQYF
TRBV6-1	TRBJ2-1	CASSGLAGMGNEQFF
TRBV5-1	TRBJ2-5	CASSLASGGAKETQYF
TRBV5-1	TRBJ2-7	CASSFDRDFYEQYF
TRBV5-1	TRBJ2-5	CASSMGLGQGRETQYF
TRBV20-1	TRBJ2-7	CSASFPTSIGYEQYF
TRBV7-9	TRBJ2-5	CASSPKAAKETQYF
TRBV11-2	TRBJ2-1	CASSLSLAGGNEQFF
TRBV5-1	TRBJ2-1	CASSPGLAPVDEQFF
TRBV19	TRBJ2-7	CASSPEIGTTAVQYF
TRBV29-1	TRBJ2-2	CSGAARLGGELFF
TRBV7-2	TRBJ2-3	CASSKGADTQYF
TRBV3-1	TRBJ2-1	CATGLAGEYNEQFF
TRBV12-3/TRBV12-4	TRBJ2-7	CASSPTGTHEQYF